These 18 T cell receptor beta chains share one sample of origin, sequenced in a study of blood T cell repertoires in COVID-19. Profiled with immunoSEQ multiplex PCR; TCRdb holds only in-frame clones, not every one. The repertoire holds about 88,000 clones, with roughly 90% as singletons. The sample taken for sequencing was peripheral blood. The receptors come from a man aged 60 to 75 with acute or convalescent COVID-19.

This chain uses TRBV6-2 or TRBV6-3 with TRBJ1-3; TRBD1 might be the D (5 bases). V was cut by 0 bases and J by 4 bases, with 13 bases left in between. Germline lookup yields CDR1 MNHEY and CDR2 SVGEGT. This CDR3 comprises 16 residues. This chain's CDR3 is CASSYSRGLSGNTIYF. In nucleotides, the CDR3 is TGTGCCAGCAGTTACTCGCGGGGACTGTCGGGAAACACCATATATTTT.

The chain employs TRBV7-8 and TRBJ2-7; D is possibly TRBD2 (6 bases). The germline V and J ends were trimmed by 1 base and 7 bases, with 14 bases remaining between them. Germline assignment: CDR1 SGHVS and CDR2 FQNEAQ. The CDR3 is 14 residues long. The CDR3 sequence: CASSLEAGSGEQYF. CDR3 nucleotide sequence: TGTGCCAGCAGCTTAGAGGCGGGGTCAGGGGAGCAGTACTTC.

This clone was seen more than once but under ten times. J is TRBJ1-4 and V is TRBV5-1; TRBD1 matches at 10 bases. The junction had 5 bases not matched to a gene; V was cut back by 7 bases and J by 5 bases. The CDR3 spans 14 residues. Per germline, CDR1 SGHRS and CDR2 YFSETQ. CDR3 in amino acids: CASCPGQGNEKLFF. CDR3 sequence (DNA): TGCGCCAGCTGTCCGGGACAGGGGAATGAAAAACTGTTTTTT.

The chain has TRBV11-1 and TRBJ2-7; a weak D match, TRBD1 (5 bases). V shed 2 bases and J shed 3 bases, with 11 bases lying between them. Germline loops: CDR1 SGHAT, CDR2 FQDESV (reference sequence). This CDR3 contains 14 residues. CDR3 loop: CASSLRGNYYEQYF. The CDR3 region has the DNA TGTGCCAGCAGCTTAAGGGGCAACTACTACGAGCAGTACTTC.

This clone has just a few counts. This chain uses TRBV25-1 with TRBJ2-1, with D perhaps matching TRBD2 (6 bases). Germline V CDR1 and CDR2: MGHDK, SYGVNS. Between the trimmed V and J ends, which lost 6 bases and 1 base, there was a span of 16 bases. This CDR3 is 16 amino acids long. The CDR3 region is CASRRRRAPSYNEQFF. The CDR3 DNA is TGTGCCAGCAGACGTCGGAGGGCCCCATCCTACAATGAGCAGTTCTTC.

The CDR3 DNA follows: TGTGCCAGCAGCTTAATGGGTCGGGGGAAGAATGAGCAGTTCTTC. Its translation: CASSLMGRGKNEQFF. The V and J genes are TRBV7-9 and TRBJ2-1; D might be TRBD2 (6 bases). CDR3 length equals 15 residues. Trimming took 2 bases from V and 7 from J, leaving 15 bases between them. Germline-derived CDR1 and CDR2 are SEHNR and FQNEAQ (reference sequence).

The chain is built from TRBV18 and TRBJ2-2; D uncertain. The V gene's germline CDR1 is KGHSH and CDR2 LQKENI. The CDR3 covers 15 residues. The V gene lost 1 base and the J gene lost 1 base, with 7 bases spanning the gap. The CDR3 protein is CASSPLPENTGELFF. The CDR3 region has the DNA TGTGCCAGCTCACCACTGCCAGAGAACACCGGGGAGCTGTTTTTT.

The chain is built from TRBV27 and TRBJ2-2, with D perhaps TRBD1 (6 bases). The CDR3 sequence is 17 residues long. Germline V gene sequence: CDR1 MNHEY, CDR2 SMNVEV (reference sequence). Trimming pared 6 bases from V and 0 bases from J, leaving 17 bases between. The CDR3 here is CASRDGTGIANTGELFF. The CDR3 DNA reads as TGTGCCAGCAGGGATGGTACAGGGATAGCGAACACCGGGGAGCTGTTTTTT.

The V call is TRBV30, the J call TRBJ1-2; no clear D gene. Germline V CDR1 and CDR2: GTSNPN, SVGIG (reference sequence). The CDR3 extends over 13 amino acids. Trimming removed 2 bases at V and 8 bases at J, with 15 bases between. Here the CDR3 DNA reads TGTGCCTGGAGTCTCGGGTCCCTAAAGGGCTACACCTTC. Translation: CAWSLGSLKGYTF.

This rearrangement joins TRBV9 to TRBJ2-1, with 10 bases identical to TRBD2. CDR1 SGDLS and CDR2 YYNGEE come from the germline V gene. The CDR3 covers 15 residues. V lost 2 bases to trimming and J lost 8 bases; unmatched junction nucleotides: 7. CDR3 region: CASSVGTSGMDEQFF. CDR3 in DNA: TGTGCCAGCAGCGTCGGAACTAGCGGGATGGATGAGCAGTTCTTC.

The chain links TRBV12-5 to TRBJ2-5, with D maybe TRBD2 (6 bases). The ends were cut back, 1 base at V and 5 bases at J, with 8 bases in the middle. The CDR3 totals 13 residues. Germline V gene data show CDR1 as LGHNT and CDR2 as FRNRAP. CDR3 loop: CASGLGGGETQYF. CDR3 nucleotides: TGTGCTAGTGGTTTGGGTGGGGGGGAGACCCAGTACTTC.

The V call is TRBV2, the J call TRBJ1-2; perhaps TRBD1 as D (6 bases). This CDR3 is 13 amino acids long. Germline V gene sequence: CDR1 SNHLY, CDR2 FYNNEI. V was clipped by 6 bases and J by 2 bases, with 10 bases between them. This CDR3 is CASSLRGNYGYTF. CDR3 DNA: TGTGCCAGCAGCCTCAGGGGCAACTATGGCTACACCTTC.

V is TRBV9 and J is TRBJ2-1, with 10 bases fitting TRBD1. Per germline, CDR1 SGDLS and CDR2 YYNGEE. The CDR3 extends over 16 amino acids. Trimming cost V 3 bases and J 0 bases; bases outside gene matches: 3. The CDR3 DNA follows: TGTGCCAGCAGCGAAGACAGGGGGCTCTCCTACAATGAGCAGTTCTTC. Translation gives CASSEDRGLSYNEQFF. Combining the CDR3 with reference TRBV9 and TRBJ2-1 gives the whole variable domain DSGVTQTPKHLITATGQRVTLRCSPRSGDLSVYWYQQSLDQGLQFLIQYYNGEERAKGNILERFSAQQFPDLHSELNLSSLELGDSALYFCASSEDRGLSYNEQFFGPGTRLTVL.

The rearrangement links TRBV10-3 to TRBJ1-3; 9 positions agree with TRBD1. This CDR3 has 16 residues. Germline CDR1 reads ENHRY; CDR2 reads SYGVKD. V gave up 10 bases and J gave up 0 bases; unmatched junction bases: 10. CDR3 nucleotides: TGTGCCACCTACCGGGACAGGGCCACCTCTGGAAACACCATATATTTT. Translation: CATYRDRATSGNTIYF.

The chain is built from TRBV7-3 and TRBJ2-6, with 10 bases aligning to TRBD1. With V trimmed by 2 bases and J by 1 base, 2 bases remained unmatched. This CDR3 has 17 amino acids. Germline V gene data show CDR1 as SGHTA and CDR2 as FQGTGA. CDR3 sequence reads: CASSLGTGASGANVLTF. The CDR3 nucleotides are TGTGCCAGCAGCTTAGGGACAGGGGCATCTGGGGCCAACGTCCTGACTTTC.

The chain combines TRBV5-4 with TRBJ1-3; TRBD1 is a possible D gene (6 bases). V was trimmed by 4 bases and J by 3 bases, leaving 11 bases between them. This CDR3 spans 14 amino acids. Germline V CDR1 and CDR2: SGHNT, YYREEE (reference sequence). The DNA for the CDR3 is TGTGCCAGCAGCGTGGACAGTGGTGGAAACACCATATATTTT. It specifies CASSVDSGGNTIYF.

The genes are TRBV19 and TRBJ2-7; 7 bases map to TRBD1. Germline V gene sequence: CDR1 LNHDA, CDR2 SQIVND (reference sequence). This CDR3 is built from 15 residues. V gave up 3 bases and J gave up 3 bases; unmatched junction bases: 8. CDR3 DNA sequence: TGTGCCAGTAGTATTCTAGGGACAGACTTCTACGAGCAGTACTTC. Its protein product is CASSILGTDFYEQYF.

The chain joins TRBV19 to TRBJ2-7, with D possibly matching TRBD1 (5 bases). The CDR3 has 15 residues. The V end was cut by 0 bases, the J end by 0 bases, with 9 bases between. Per the germline V gene, CDR1 is LNHDA and CDR2 is SQIVND (reference sequence). The CDR3 protein is CASSIEAGPSYEQYF. In nucleotides, the CDR3 is TGTGCCAGTAGTATAGAAGCAGGGCCCTCCTACGAGCAGTACTTC.